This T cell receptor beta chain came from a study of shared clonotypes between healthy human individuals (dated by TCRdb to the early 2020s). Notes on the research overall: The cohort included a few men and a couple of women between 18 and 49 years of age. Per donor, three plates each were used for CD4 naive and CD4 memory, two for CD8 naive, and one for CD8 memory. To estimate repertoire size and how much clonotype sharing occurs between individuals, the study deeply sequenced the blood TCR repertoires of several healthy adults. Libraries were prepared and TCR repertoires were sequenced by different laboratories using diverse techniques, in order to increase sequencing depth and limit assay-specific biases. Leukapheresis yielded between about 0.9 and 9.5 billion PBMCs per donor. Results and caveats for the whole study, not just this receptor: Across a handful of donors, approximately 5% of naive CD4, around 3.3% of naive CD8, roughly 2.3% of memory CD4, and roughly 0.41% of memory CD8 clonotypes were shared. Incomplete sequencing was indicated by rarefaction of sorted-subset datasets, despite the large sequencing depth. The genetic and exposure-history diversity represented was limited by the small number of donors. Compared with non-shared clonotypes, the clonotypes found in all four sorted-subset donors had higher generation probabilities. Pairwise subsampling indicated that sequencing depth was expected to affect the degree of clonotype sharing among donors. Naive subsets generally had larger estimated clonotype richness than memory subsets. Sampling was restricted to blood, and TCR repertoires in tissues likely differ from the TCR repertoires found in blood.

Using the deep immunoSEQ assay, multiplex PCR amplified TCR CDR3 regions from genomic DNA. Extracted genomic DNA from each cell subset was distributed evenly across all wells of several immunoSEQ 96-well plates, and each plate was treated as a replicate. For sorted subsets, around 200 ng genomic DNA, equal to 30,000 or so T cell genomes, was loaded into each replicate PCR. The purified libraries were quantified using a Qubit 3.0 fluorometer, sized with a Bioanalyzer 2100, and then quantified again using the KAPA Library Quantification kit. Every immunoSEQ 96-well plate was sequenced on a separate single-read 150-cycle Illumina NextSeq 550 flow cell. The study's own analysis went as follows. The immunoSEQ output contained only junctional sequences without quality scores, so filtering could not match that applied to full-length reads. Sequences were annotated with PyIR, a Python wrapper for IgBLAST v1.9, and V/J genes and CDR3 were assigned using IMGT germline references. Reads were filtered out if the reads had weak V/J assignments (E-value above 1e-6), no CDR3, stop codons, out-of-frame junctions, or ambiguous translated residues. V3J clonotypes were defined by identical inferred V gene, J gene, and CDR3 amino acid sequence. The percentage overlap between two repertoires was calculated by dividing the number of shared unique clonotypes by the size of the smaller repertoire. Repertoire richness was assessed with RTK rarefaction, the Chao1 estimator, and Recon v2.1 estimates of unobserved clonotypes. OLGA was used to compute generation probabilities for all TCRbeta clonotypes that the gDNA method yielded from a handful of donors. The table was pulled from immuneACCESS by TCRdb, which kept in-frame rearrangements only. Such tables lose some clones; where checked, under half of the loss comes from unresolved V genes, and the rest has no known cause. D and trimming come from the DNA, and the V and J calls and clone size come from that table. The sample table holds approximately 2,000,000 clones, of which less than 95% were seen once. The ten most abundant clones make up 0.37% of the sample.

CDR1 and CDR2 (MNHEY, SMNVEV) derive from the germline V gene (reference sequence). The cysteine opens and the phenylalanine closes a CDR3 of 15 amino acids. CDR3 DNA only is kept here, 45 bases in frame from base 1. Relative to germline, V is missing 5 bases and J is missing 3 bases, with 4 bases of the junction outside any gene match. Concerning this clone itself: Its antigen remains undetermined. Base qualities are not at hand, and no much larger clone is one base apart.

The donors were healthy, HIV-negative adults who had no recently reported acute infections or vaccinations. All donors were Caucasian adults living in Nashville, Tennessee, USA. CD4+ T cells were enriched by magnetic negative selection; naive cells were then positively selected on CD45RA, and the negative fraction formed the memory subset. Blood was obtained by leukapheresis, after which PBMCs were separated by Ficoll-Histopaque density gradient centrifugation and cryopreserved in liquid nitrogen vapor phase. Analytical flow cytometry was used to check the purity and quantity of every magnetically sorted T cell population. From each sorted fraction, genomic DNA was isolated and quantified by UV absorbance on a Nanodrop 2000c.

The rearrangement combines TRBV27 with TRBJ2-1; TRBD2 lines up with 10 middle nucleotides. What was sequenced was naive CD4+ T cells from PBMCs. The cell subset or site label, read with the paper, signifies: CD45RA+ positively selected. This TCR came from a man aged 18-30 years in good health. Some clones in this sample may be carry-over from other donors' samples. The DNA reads TGTGCCAGCAGTACTAGCGGGACTCTCTACAATGAGCAGTTCTTC. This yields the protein CASSTSGTLYNEQFF.